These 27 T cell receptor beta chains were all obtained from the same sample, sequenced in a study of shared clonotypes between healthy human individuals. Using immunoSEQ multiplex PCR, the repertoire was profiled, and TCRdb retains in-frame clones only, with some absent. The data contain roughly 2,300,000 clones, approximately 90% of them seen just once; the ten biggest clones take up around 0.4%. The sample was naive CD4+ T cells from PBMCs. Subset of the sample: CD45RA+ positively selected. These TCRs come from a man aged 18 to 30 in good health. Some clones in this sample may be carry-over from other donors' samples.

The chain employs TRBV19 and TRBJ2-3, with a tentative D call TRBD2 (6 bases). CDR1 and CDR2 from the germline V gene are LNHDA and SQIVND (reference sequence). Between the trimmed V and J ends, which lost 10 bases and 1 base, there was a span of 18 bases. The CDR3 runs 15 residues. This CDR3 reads CATASRGLRTDTQYF. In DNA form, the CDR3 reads TGTGCCACCGCGAGCCGGGGACTTCGCACAGATACGCAGTATTTT.

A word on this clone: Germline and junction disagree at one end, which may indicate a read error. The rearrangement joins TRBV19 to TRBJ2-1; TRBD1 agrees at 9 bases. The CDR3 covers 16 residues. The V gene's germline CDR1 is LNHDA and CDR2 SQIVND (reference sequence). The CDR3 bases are TGTGCCAGTAGTATCGGACAGGGGAGATTCTACGATGAGCAGTTCTTC. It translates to CASSIGQGRFYDEQFF. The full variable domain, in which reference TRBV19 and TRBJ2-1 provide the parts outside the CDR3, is DGGITQSPKYLFRKEGQNVTLSCEQNLNHDAMYWYRQDPGQGLRLIYYSQIVNDFQKGDIAEGYSVSREKKESFPLTVTSAQKNPTAFYLCASSIGQGRFYDEQFFGPGTRLTVL.

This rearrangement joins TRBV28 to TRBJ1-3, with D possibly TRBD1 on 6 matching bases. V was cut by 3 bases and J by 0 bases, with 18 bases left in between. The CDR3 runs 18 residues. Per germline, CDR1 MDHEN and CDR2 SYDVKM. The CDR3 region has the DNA TGTGCCAGCAGTTTTAACAGGGTGACTCGTGGCTCTGGAAACACCATATATTTT. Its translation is CASSFNRVTRGSGNTIYF.

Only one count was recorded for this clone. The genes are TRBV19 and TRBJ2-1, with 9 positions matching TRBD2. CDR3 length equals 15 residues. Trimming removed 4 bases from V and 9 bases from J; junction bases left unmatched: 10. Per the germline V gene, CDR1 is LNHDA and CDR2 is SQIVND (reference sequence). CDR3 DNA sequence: TGTGCCAGTAGTACCCGACTAGCGGCATACGGTGAGCAGTTCTTC. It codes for CASSTRLAAYGEQFF.

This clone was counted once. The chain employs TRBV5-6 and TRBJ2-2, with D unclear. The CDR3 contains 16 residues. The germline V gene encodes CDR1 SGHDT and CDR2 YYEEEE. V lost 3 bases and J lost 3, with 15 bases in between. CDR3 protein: CASSSRVLPHTGELFF. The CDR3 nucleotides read TGTGCCAGCAGCTCAAGAGTACTCCCGCACACCGGGGAGCTGTTTTTT.

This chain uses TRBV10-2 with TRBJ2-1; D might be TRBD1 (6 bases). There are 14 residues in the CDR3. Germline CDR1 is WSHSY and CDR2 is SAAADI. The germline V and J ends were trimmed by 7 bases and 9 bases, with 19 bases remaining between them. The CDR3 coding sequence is TGCGCCAGCAACCTAGGAGGACAGAGGGGTGAGCAGTTCTTC. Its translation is CASNLGGQRGEQFF.

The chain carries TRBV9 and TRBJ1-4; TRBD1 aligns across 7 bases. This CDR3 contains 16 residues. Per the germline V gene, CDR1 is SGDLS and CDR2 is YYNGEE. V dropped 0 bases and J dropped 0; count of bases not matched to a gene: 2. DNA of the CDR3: TGTGCCAGCAGCGTAGGGGACAGTGCAACTAATGAAAAACTGTTTTTT. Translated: CASSVGDSATNEKLFF.

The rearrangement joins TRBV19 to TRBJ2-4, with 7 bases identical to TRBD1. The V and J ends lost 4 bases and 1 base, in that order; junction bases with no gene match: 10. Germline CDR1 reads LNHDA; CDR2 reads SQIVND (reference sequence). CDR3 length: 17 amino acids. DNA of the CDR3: TGTGCCAGTAGTAAGGGAGAGGGGGCCCTTGCCAAAAACATTCAGTACTTC. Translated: CASSKGEGALAKNIQYF.

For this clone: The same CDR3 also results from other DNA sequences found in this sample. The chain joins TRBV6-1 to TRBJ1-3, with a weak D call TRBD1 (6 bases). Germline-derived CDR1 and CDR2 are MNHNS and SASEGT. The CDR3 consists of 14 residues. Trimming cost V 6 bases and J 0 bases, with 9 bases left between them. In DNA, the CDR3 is TGTGCCAGCAGACAGACAGGCTCTGGAAACACCATATATTTT. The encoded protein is CASRQTGSGNTIYF.

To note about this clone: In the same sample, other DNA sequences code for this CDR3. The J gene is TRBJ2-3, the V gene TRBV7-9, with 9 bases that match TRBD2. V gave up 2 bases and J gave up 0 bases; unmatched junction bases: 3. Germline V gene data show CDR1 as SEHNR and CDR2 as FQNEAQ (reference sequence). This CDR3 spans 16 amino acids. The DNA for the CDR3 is TGTGCCAGCAGCTTAATAGCGGGAGCTAGCACAGATACGCAGTATTTT. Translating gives CASSLIAGASTDTQYF.

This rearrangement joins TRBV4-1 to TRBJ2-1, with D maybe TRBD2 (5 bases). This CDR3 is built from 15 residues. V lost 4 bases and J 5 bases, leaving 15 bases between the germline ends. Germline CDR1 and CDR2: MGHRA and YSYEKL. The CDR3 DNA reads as TGCGCCAGCAGCCCCATAGGAGGCCGGGACAATGAGCAGTTCTTC. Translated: CASSPIGGRDNEQFF.

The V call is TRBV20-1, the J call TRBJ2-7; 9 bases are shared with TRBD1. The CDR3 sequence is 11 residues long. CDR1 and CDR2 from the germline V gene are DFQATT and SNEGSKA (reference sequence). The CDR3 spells CRGDREDEQYF. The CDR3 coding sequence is TGCAGGGGGGACAGGGAGGACGAGCAGTACTTC.

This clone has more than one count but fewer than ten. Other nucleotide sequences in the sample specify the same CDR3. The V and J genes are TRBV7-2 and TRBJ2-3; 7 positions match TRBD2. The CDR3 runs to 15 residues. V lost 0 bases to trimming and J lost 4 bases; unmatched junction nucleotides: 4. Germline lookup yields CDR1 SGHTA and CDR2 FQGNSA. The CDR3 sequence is CASSLAGGRADTQYF. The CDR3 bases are TGTGCCAGCAGCTTAGCGGGAGGGCGCGCAGATACGCAGTATTTT.

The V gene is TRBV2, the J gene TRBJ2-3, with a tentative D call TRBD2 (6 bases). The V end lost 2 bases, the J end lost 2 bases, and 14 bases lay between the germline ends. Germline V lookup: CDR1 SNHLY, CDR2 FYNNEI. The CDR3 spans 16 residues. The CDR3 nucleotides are TGTGCCAGCAGTGAATTAGTAGCGGTACACACAGATACGCAGTATTTT. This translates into CASSELVAVHTDTQYF.

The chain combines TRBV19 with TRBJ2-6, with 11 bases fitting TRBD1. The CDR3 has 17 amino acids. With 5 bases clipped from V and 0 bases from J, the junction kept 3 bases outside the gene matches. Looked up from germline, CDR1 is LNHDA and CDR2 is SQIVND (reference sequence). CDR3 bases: TGTGCCAGTAGTCCAGGGACAGGGGGCTCTGGGGCCAACGTCCTGACTTTC. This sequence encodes CASSPGTGGSGANVLTF.

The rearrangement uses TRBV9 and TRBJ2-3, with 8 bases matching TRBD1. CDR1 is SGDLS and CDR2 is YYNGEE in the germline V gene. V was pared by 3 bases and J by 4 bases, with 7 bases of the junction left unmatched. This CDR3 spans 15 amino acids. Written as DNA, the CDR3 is TGTGCCAGCAGCGAGAGGGGGACAGGATCAGATACGCAGTATTTT. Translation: CASSERGTGSDTQYF. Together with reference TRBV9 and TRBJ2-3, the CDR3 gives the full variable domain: DSGVTQTPKHLITATGQRVTLRCSPRSGDLSVYWYQQSLDQGLQFLIQYYNGEERAKGNILERFSAQQFPDLHSELNLSSLELGDSALYFCASSERGTGSDTQYFGPGTRLTVL.

CDR3 nucleotide sequence: TGCGCCAGCAGCCAAACCTCAGGGGCAAACTATGGCTACACCTTC. This codes for CASSQTSGANYGYTF. The genes are TRBV4-1 and TRBJ1-2; D may be TRBD1 (6 bases). V shed 2 bases and J shed 2 bases, with 12 bases lying between them. Germline V lookup: CDR1 MGHRA, CDR2 YSYEKL. The CDR3 consists of 15 residues.

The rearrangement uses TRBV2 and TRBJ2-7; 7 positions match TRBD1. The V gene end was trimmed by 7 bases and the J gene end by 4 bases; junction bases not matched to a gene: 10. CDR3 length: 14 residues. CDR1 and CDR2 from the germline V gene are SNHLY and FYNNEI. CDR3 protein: CASTYSGQTYEQYF. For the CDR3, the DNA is TGTGCCAGCACCTATTCGGGACAGACTTACGAGCAGTACTTC.

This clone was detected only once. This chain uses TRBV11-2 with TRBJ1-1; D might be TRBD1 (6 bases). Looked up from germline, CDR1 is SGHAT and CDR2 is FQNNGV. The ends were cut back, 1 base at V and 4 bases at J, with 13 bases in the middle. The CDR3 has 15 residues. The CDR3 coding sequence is TGTGCCAGCAGCTTAGTTCCCAGGGGTGGCACTGAAGCTTTCTTT. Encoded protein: CASSLVPRGGTEAFF.

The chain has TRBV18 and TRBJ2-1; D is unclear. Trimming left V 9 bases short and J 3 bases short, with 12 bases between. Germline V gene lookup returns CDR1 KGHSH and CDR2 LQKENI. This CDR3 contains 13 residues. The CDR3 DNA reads TGTGCCAGTCGCCCCGGAGTCTACAATGAGCAGTTCTTC. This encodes CASRPGVYNEQFF.

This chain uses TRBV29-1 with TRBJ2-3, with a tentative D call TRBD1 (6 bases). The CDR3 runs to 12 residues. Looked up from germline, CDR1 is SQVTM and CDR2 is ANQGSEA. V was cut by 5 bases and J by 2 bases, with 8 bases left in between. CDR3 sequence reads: CSVSGATDTQYF. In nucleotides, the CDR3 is TGCAGCGTTTCAGGGGCCACAGATACGCAGTATTTT.

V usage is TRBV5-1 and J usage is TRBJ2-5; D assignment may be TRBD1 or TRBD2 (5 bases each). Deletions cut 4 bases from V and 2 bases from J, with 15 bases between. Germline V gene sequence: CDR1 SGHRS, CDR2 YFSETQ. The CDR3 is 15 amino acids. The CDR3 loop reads CASSTIGTRQETQYF. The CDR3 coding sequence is TGCGCCAGCAGCACGATCGGGACGCGGCAAGAGACCCAGTACTTC.

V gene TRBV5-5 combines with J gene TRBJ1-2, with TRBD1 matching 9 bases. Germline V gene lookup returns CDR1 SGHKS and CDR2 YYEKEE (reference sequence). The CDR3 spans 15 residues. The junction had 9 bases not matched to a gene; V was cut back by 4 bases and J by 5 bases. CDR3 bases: TGTGCCAGCAGCCTGTTCCCGGACAGGGGATATGGCTACACCTTC. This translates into CASSLFPDRGYGYTF. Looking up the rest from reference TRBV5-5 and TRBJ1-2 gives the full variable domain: DAGVTQSPTHLIKTRGQQVTLRCSPISGHKSVSWYQQVLGQGPQFIFQYYEKEERGRGNFPDRFSARQFPNYSSELNVNALLLGDSALYLCASSLFPDRGYGYTFGSGTRLTVV.

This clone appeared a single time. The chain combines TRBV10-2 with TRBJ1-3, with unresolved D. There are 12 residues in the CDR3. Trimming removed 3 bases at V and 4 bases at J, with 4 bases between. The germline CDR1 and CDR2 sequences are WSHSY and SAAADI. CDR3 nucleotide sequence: TGCGCCAGCAGTGATGGGGGAAACACCATATATTTT. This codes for CASSDGGNTIYF.

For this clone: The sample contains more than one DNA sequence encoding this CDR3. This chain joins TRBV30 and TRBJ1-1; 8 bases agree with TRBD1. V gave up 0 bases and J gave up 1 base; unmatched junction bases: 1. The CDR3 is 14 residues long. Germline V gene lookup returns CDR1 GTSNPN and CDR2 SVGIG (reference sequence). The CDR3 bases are TGTGCCTGGAGTGTCGGACAGGGGAACACTGAAGCTTTCTTT. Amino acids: CAWSVGQGNTEAFF.

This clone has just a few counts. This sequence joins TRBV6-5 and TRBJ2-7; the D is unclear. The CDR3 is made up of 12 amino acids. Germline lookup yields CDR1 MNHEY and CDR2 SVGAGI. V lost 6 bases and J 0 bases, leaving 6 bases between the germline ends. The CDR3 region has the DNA TGTGCCAGCAGCGAGAGCTCCTACGAGCAGTACTTC. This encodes CASSESSYEQYF.

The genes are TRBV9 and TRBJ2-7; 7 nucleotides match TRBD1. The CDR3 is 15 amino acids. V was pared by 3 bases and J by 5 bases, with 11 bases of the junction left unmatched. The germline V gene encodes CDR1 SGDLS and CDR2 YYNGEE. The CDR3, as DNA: TGTGCCAGCAGCGCCGCCGGGACAGTTGGCAACGAGCAGTACTTC. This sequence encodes CASSAAGTVGNEQYF.